The clone carrying this TCR beta chain was recorded a few times. These data come from a study of blood T cells in healthy people across ages. A second PCR of roughly 7 to 11 cycles used a sample-barcoded 5' primer and a J-beta primer mix. TCRdb re-derived calls from the 5' RACE reads in MiXCR, one entry per CDR3 protein. The data show around 800,000 distinct CDR3 sequences, around 45% seen once. Germline loops: CDR1 KGHSH, CDR2 LQKENI. V lost 3 bases and J lost 0, with 18 bases in between. CDR3 size: 18 residues. This clonotype was obtained from a man older than 75 in good health. The chain is built from TRBV18 and TRBJ2-1; possibly TRBD2 for D (6 bases). The sample comprised blood. The CDR3 DNA is TGTGCCAGCTCACCGGCGGGGTCCCCCAAAAGCTCCTACAATGAGCAGTTCTTC. It encodes CASSPAGSPKSSYNEQFF. Full variable domain (missing parts from reference TRBV18 and TRBJ2-1): NAGVMQNPRHLVRRRGQEARLRCSPMKGHSHVYWYRQLPEEGLKFMVYLQKENIIDESGMPKERFSAEFPKEGPSILRIQQVVRGDSAAYFCASSPAGSPKSSYNEQFFGPGTRLTVL.